The following is a T cell receptor beta chain sequence with its context. Antigen unknown. Its ends do not fully match the called genes, so a read error is possible. The CDR3 spans 18 residues. In germline, CDR1 is SSHAT, CDR2 FNYEAQ (reference sequence). Using immunoSEQ multiplex PCR, the repertoire was profiled, and TCRdb retains in-frame clones only, with some absent. Of tens of thousands of clones listed, about two thirds were seen once; the top ten hold 15%. This sample was included in a study of T cell clones after liver transplantation. Study information: TCRbeta sequencing after a pre-transplant mixed lymphocyte reaction identified graft-donor-reactive clones, later tracked in post-transplant blood. Draws occurred before transplant, before withdrawal, and after complete or failed withdrawal.

Findings of the study overall: In two subjects, few donor cells limited the measurable donor-reactive repertoire.

The sequence derives from a human donor who received a liver transplant. This chain uses TRBV7-7 with TRBJ2-3; 13 bases fit TRBD2. Source: CD4+ T cells from blood, taken before liver transplant. CDR3 loop: CASSLGGLAGAVTDTQYF. CDR3 bases: TGTGCTAGCAGCTTAGGTGGACTAGCGGGGGCCGTCACAGATACGCAGTATTTT.